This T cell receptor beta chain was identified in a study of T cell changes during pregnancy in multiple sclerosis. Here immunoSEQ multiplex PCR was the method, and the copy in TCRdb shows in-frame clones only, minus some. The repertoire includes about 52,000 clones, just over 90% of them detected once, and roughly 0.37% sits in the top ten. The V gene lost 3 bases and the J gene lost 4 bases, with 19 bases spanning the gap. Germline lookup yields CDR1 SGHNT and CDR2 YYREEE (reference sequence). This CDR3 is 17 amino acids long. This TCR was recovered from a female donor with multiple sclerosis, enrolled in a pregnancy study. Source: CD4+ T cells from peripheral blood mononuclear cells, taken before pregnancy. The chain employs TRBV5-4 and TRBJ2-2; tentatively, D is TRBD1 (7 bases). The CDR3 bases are TGTGCCAGCAGCTCAGGGGGGAGCGGCCTTCTCACCGGGGAGCTGTTTTTT. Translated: CASSSGGSGLLTGELFF. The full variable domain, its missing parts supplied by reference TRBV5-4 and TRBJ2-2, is ETGVTQSPTHLIKTRGQQVTLRCSSQSGHNTVSWYQQALGQGPQFIFQYYREEENGRGNFPPRFSGLQFPNYSSELNVNALELDDSALYLCASSSGGSGLLTGELFFGEGSRLTVL.